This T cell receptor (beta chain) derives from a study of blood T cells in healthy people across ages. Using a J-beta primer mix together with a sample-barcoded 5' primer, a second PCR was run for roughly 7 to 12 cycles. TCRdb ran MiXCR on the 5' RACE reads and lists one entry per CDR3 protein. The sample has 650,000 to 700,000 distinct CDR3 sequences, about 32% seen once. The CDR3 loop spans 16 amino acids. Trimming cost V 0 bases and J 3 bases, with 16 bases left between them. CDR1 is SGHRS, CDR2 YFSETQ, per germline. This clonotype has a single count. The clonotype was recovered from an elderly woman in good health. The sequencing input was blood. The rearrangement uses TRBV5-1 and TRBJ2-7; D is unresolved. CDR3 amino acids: CASSLGMLGSGYEQYF. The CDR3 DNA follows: TGCGCCAGCAGCTTGGGGATGCTAGGCTCGGGCTACGAGCAGTACTTC.